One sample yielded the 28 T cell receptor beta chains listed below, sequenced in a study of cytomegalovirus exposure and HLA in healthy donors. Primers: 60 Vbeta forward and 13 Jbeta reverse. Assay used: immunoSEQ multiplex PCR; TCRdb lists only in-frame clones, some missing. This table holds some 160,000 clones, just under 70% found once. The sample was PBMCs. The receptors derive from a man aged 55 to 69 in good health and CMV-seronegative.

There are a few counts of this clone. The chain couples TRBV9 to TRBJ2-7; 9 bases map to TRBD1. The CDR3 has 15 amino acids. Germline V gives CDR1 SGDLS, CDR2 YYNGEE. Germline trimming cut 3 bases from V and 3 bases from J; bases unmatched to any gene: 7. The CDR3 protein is CASSGSTGGVYEQYF. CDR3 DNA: TGTGCCAGCAGCGGATCGACAGGGGGAGTCTACGAGCAGTACTTC.

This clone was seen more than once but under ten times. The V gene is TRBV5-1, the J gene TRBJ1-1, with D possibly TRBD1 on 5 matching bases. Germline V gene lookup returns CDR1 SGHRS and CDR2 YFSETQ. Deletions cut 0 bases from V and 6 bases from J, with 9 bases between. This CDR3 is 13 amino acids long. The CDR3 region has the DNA TGCGCCAGCAGCTTGGTAGACAGTTCTGAAGCTTTCTTT. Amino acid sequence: CASSLVDSSEAFF.

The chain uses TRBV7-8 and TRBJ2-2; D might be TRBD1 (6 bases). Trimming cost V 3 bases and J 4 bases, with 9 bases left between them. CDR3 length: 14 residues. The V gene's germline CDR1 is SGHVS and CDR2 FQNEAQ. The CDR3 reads CASSFTGITGELFF. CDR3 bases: TGTGCCAGCAGCTTTACAGGGATCACCGGGGAGCTGTTTTTT.

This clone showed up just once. CDR3 residues: CAISKQGTDAATNEKLFF. For the CDR3, the DNA is TGTGCCATCAGTAAACAGGGTACCGATGCCGCGACTAATGAAAAACTGTTTTTT. J is TRBJ1-4 and V is TRBV10-3; D is perhaps TRBD1 (6 bases). The germline V gene has CDR1 ENHRY and CDR2 SYGVKD. V was cut by 5 bases and J by 2 bases, with 21 bases left in between. This CDR3 spans 18 amino acids.

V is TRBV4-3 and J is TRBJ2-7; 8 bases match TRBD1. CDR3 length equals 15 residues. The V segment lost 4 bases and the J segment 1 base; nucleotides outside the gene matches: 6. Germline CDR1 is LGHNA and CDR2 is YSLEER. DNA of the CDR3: TGCGCCAGCAGCCCCAGAACAGGGGGTTCCTACGAGCAGTACTTC. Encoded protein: CASSPRTGGSYEQYF.

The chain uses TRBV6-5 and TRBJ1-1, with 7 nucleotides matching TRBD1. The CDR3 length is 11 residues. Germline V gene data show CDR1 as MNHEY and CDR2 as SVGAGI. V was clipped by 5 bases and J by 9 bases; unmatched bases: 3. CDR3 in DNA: TGTGCCAGCAGTCGACAGGGTAAAGCTTTCTTT. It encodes CASSRQGKAFF.

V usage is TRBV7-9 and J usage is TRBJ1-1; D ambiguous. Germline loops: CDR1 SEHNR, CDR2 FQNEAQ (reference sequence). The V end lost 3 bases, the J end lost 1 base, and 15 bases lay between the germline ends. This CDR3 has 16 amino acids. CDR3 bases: TGTGCCAGCAGCTTCGGAGGAAGAGGTCGGAACACTGAAGCTTTCTTT. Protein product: CASSFGGRGRNTEAFF.

CDR3 in DNA: TGTGCCAGCTCACCCTCGGGGGAGACCCAGTACTTC. Translating it yields CASSPSGETQYF. This chain uses TRBV18 with TRBJ2-5; D may be TRBD2 (5 bases). CDR3 size: 12 residues. Germline CDR1 reads KGHSH; CDR2 reads LQKENI. Between the trimmed V and J ends, which lost 3 bases and 5 bases, there was a span of 7 bases.

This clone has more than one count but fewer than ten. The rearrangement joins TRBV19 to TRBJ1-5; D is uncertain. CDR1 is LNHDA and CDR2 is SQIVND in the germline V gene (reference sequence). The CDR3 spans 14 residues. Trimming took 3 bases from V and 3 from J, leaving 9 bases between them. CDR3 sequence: CASSIRGDNQPQHF. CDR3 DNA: TGTGCCAGTAGTATTCGGGGAGACAATCAGCCCCAGCATTTT.

CDR3 loop: CASSPGGENTEAFF. As DNA, the CDR3 is TGCGCCAGCAGCCCCGGGGGGGAGAACACTGAAGCTTTCTTT. This sequence joins TRBV5-1 and TRBJ1-1; D is possibly TRBD1 (5 bases). Trimming removed 4 bases from V and 1 base from J, with 11 bases in between. Germline CDR1 SGHRS, CDR2 YFSETQ. The CDR3 spans 14 residues.

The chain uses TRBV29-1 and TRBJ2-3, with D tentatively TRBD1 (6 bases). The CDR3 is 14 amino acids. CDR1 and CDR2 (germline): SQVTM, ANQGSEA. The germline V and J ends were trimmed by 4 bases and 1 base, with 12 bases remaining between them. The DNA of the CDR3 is TGCAGCGTTGGTGGGGGCAGGGGCACAGATACGCAGTATTTT. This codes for CSVGGGRGTDTQYF.

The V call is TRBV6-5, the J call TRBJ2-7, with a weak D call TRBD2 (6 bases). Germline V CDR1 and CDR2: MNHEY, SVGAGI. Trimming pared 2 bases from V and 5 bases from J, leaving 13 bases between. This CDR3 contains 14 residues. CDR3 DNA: TGTGCCAGCAGTTACGACGGGAGTACCAACGAGCAGTACTTC. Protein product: CASSYDGSTNEQYF.

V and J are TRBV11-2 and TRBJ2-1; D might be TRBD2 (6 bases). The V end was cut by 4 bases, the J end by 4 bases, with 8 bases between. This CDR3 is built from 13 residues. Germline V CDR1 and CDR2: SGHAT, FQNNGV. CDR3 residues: CASSSGLYNEQFF. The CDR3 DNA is TGTGCCAGCAGCTCGGGACTTTACAATGAGCAGTTCTTC.

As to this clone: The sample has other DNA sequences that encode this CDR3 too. This CDR3 reads CASSPTGSGNTIYF. CDR3 nucleotides: TGTGCCAGCAGTCCGACAGGCTCTGGAAACACCATATATTTT. This sequence joins TRBV6-5 and TRBJ1-3; D is perhaps TRBD1 (6 bases). Deletions cut 5 bases from V and 0 bases from J, with 8 bases between. The V gene's germline CDR1 is MNHEY and CDR2 SVGAGI. CDR3 length equals 14 residues.

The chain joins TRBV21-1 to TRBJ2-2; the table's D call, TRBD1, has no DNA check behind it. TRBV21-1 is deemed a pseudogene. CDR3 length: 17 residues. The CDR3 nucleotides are TGTGCCAGCAGCGCCCCGGGACATAAGGCCAACACCGGGGAGCTGTTTTTT. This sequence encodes CASSAPGHKANTGELFF.

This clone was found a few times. CDR3 nucleotides: TGTGCCAGCAGCGACTACCAGACTGAAGCTTTCTTT. Amino acids: CASSDYQTEAFF. This sequence joins TRBV7-3 and TRBJ1-1; D ambiguous. The CDR3 loop spans 12 amino acids. V lost 5 bases and J lost 5, with 9 bases in between. Germline CDR1 and CDR2: SGHTA and FQGTGA.

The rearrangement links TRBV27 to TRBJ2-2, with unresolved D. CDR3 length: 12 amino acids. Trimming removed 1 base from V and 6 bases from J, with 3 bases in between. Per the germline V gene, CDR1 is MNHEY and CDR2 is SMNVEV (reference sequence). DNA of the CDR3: TGTGCCAGCAGTTTATTAGCCGGGGAGCTGTTTTTT. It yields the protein CASSLLAGELFF.

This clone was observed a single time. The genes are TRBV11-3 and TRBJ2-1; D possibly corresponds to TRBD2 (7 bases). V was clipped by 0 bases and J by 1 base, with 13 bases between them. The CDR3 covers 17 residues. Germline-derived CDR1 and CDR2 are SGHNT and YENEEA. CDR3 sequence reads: CASSLDLGGASYNEQFF. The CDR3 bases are TGTGCCAGCAGCTTAGATTTAGGGGGGGCATCCTACAATGAGCAGTTCTTC.

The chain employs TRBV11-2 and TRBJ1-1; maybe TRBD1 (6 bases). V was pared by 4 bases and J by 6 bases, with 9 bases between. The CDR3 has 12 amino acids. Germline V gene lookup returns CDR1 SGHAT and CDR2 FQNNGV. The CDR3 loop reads CASSWGQAEAFF. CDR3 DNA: TGTGCCAGCAGCTGGGGACAAGCTGAAGCTTTCTTT.

CDR3 residues: CASSSGQGGRADTQYF. The CDR3 nucleotides are TGTGCCAGCAGTTCAGGACAGGGAGGAAGAGCAGATACGCAGTATTTT. The rearrangement joins TRBV28 to TRBJ2-3, with 8 nucleotides matching TRBD1. The CDR3 has 16 amino acids. Germline V CDR1 and CDR2: MDHEN, SYDVKM. V lost 4 bases, J lost 4 bases, and 10 bases stayed unmatched.

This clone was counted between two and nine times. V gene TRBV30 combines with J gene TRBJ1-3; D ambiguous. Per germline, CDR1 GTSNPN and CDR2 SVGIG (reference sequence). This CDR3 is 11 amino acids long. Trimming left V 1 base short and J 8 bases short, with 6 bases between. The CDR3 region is CAWSARDTIYF. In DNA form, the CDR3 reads TGTGCCTGGAGTGCCCGAGACACCATATATTTT.

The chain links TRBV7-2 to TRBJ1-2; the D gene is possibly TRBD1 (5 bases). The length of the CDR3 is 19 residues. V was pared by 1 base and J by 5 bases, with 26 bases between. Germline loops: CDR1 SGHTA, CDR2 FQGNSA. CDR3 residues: CASSLEWVGPDFPTYGYTF. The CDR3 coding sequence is TGTGCCAGCAGCTTAGAGTGGGTGGGGCCTGACTTCCCAACATATGGCTACACCTTC.

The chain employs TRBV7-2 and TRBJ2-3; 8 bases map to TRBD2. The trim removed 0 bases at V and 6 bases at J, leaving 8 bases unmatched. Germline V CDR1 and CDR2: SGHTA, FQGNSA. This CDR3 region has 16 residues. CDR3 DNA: TGTGCCAGCAGCTTAGCTAGTGCGAGCGGGAGTGATACGCAGTATTTT. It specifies CASSLASASGSDTQYF.

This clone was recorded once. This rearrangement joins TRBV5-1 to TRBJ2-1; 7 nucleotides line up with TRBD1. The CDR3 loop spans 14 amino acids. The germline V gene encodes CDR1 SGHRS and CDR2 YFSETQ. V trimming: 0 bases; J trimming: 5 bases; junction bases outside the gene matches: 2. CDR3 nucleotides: TGCGCCAGCAGCTTGGGACAGGGTGACAATGAGCAGTTCTTC. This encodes CASSLGQGDNEQFF. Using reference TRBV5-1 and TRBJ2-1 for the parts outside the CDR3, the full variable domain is KAGVTQTPRYLIKTRGQQVTLSCSPISGHRSVSWYQQTPGQGLQFLFEYFSETQRNKGNFPGRFSGRQFSNSRSEMNVSTLELGDSALYLCASSLGQGDNEQFFGPGTRLTVL.

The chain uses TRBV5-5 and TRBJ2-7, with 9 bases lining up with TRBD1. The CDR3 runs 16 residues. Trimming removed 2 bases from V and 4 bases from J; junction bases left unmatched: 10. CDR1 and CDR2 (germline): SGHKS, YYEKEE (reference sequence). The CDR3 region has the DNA TGTGCCAGCAGCTTTCCTACAGGGGGCAATCGGTACGAGCAGTACTTC. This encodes CASSFPTGGNRYEQYF.

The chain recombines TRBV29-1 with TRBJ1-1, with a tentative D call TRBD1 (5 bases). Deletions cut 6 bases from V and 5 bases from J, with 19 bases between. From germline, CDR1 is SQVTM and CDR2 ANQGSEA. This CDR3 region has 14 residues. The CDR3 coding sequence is TGCAGCGTAGATCCGGGGGGGGAGGGAACTGAAGCTTTCTTT. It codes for CSVDPGGEGTEAFF.

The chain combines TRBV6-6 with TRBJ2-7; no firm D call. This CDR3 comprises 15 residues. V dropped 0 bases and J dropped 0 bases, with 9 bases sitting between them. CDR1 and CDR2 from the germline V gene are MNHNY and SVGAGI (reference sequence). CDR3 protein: CASSYSTASSYEQYF. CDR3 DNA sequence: TGTGCCAGCAGTTACTCGACTGCGAGCTCCTACGAGCAGTACTTC.

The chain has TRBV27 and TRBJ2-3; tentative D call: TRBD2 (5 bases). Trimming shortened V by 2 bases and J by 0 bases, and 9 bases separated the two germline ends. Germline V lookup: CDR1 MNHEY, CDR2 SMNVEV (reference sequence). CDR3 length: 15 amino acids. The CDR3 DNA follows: TGTGCCAGCAGTTTAAATAGCGAGAGCACAGATACGCAGTATTTT. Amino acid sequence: CASSLNSESTDTQYF.